These T cell receptor beta chains were read from a single sample in a study of T cell clonotyping in hematopoietic cell transplantation. Generated by immunoSEQ multiplex PCR, the TCRdb table keeps only in-frame clones and is missing some. The sample has about 76,000 clones, 90% to 97% seen once. The sequencing used peripheral blood mononuclear cells, collected before stem cell transplant. These receptors were obtained from a woman between 50 and 59 years old with acute myeloid leukemia. Some clones in this sample may be carry-over from other donors' samples. Both conserved end residues are part of each CDR3. A D gene is named only where the DNA matches it firmly. Clone size is stated in some rows and not others, as once, few, many or a class when expanded.

size: .
D: TRBD2
V: TRBV6-5
J: TRBJ2-5
CDR3: CASSYSKREVETQYF
DNA: TGTGCCAGCAGTTACTCGAAGCGGGAGGTAGAGACCCAGTACTTC

size: .
D: .
V: TRBV19
J: TRBJ2-7
CDR3: CASKVTGGYEQYF
DNA: TGTGCCAGTAAGGTCACAGGTGGGTACGAGCAGTACTTC

size: .
D: .
V: TRBV19
J: TRBJ1-2
CDR3: CASSIPGRGFSYTF
DNA: TGTGCCAGTAGTATCCCGGGCAGGGGTTTTAGCTACACCTTC

size: .
D: .
V: TRBV4-1
J: TRBJ1-2
CDR3: CASSQEVQIYGYTF
DNA: TGCGCCAGCAGCCAAGAGGTACAGATCTATGGCTACACCTTC

size: .
D: .
V: TRBV30
J: TRBJ1-6
CDR3: CAWSKIYGTGVGDSPLHF
DNA: TGTGCCTGGAGCAAGATCTATGGAACCGGGGTCGGTGATTCACCCCTCCACTTT

size: .
D: .
V: TRBV2
J: TRBJ1-6
CDR3: CASGVRPLHF
DNA: TGTGCCAGCGGGGTTCGGCCCCTCCACTTT

size: .
D: .
V: TRBV6-6
J: TRBJ2-7
CDR3: CASSYSGGATSYEQYF
DNA: TGTGCCAGCAGTTACTCGGGCGGGGCTACATCCTACGAGCAGTACTTC

size: .
D: TRBD1
V: TRBV28
J: TRBJ2-7
CDR3: CASLNRGTYEQYF
DNA: TGTGCCAGCCTTAACAGGGGTACCTACGAGCAGTACTTC

size: .
D: .
V: TRBV27
J: TRBJ1-1
CDR3: CASSLEGVGTEAFF
DNA: TGTGCCAGCAGTTTGGAAGGGGTCGGCACTGAAGCTTTCTTT

size: .
D: .
V: TRBV5-1
J: TRBJ1-2
CDR3: CASSLGPNYGYTF
DNA: TGCGCCAGCAGCTTGGGGCCGAACTATGGCTACACCTTC

size: .
D: .
V: TRBV28
J: TRBJ1-1
CDR3: CASSLWENTEAFF
DNA: TGTGCCAGCAGTTTATGGGAGAACACTGAAGCTTTCTTT

size: .
D: .
V: TRBV30
J: TRBJ2-1
CDR3: CAWSEDIPSYDYNEQFF
DNA: TGTGCCTGGAGTGAGGACATCCCGAGTTATGATTACAATGAGCAGTTCTTC

size: .
D: TRBD1
V: TRBV2
J: TRBJ2-7
CDR3: CASIPDRANYEQYF
DNA: TGTGCCAGCATTCCGGACAGGGCGAACTACGAGCAGTACTTC

size: .
D: .
V: TRBV7-6
J: TRBJ2-5
CDR3: CASSRNGETQYF
DNA: TGTGCCAGCAGCCGAAACGGAGAGACCCAGTACTTC

size: .
D: .
V: TRBV7-2
J: TRBJ1-2
CDR3: CASSLGGEDGYTF
DNA: TGTGCCAGCAGCTTAGGGGGGGAGGATGGCTACACCTTC

size: .
D: TRBD2
V: TRBV7-2
J: TRBJ2-1
CDR3: CASSLAERGANEQFF
DNA: TGTGCCAGCAGCTTAGCGGAGCGGGGGGCCAATGAGCAGTTCTTC

size: .
D: .
V: TRBV28
J: TRBJ2-7
CDR3: CASSTYEQYF
DNA: TGTGCCAGCAGCACCTACGAGCAGTACTTC

size: once
D: .
V: TRBV19
J: TRBJ1-2
CDR3: CASIPKGSYGYTF
DNA: TGTGCCAGTATCCCGAAGGGGTCCTATGGCTACACCTTC

size: .
D: TRBD1
V: TRBV2
J: TRBJ1-2
CDR3: CASSATGTGFGYTF
DNA: TGTGCCAGCAGTGCAACCGGGACAGGGTTTGGCTACACCTTC

size: .
D: .
V: TRBV19
J: TRBJ1-2
CDR3: CASSIGHTTTFYGYTF
DNA: TGTGCCAGTAGTATTGGACACACGACAACCTTCTATGGCTACACCTTC

size: .
D: .
V: TRBV2
J: TRBJ1-1
CDR3: CASSGTQRNTEAFF
DNA: TGTGCCAGCAGCGGAACGCAGAGGAACACTGAAGCTTTCTTT

size: .
D: .
V: TRBV30
J: TRBJ1-1
CDR3: CAWSPIVTAEAFF
DNA: TGTGCCTGGAGCCCCATTGTTACTGCTGAAGCTTTCTTT

size: .
D: .
V: TRBV27
J: TRBJ1-6
CDR3: CASSPQVRDSPLHF
DNA: TGTGCCAGCAGTCCCCAGGTTCGGGATTCACCCCTCCACTTT

size: .
D: .
V: TRBV27
J: TRBJ1-2
CDR3: CASSYGNNYGYTF
DNA: TGTGCCAGCAGTTATGGAAATAACTATGGCTACACCTTC

size: .
D: .
V: TRBV4-2
J: TRBJ2-7
CDR3: CASSQDETVSYEQYF
DNA: TGTGCCAGCAGCCAAGATGAGACAGTGTCCTACGAGCAGTACTTC